Described below is a single TCR beta chain sequence and its context. These data are taken from a study of blood T cell repertoires in COVID-19. The trim removed 5 bases at V and 4 bases at J, leaving 3 bases unmatched. There are 15 residues in the CDR3. The germline V gene has CDR1 SGHTA and CDR2 FQGNSA. Sequencing was performed with immunoSEQ multiplex PCR; in TCRdb, only in-frame clones are kept and a portion is missing. The sample carries 210,000 or so clones, more than 70% recorded once. This chain uses TRBV7-2 with TRBJ2-1; 12 positions match TRBD2. Sequenced sample: peripheral blood. This TCR derives from a woman in her thirties or forties who had recovered from COVID-19. The CDR3 region is CASSQGLAGYNEQFF. CDR3 DNA: TGTGCCAGCAGCCAGGGACTAGCGGGTTACAATGAGCAGTTCTTC.